These T cell receptor beta chains were read from a single sample in a study of T-cell memory formation after mild COVID-19. Via MiXCR, TCRdb re-called the 5' RACE reads, giving one row per CDR3 protein. The sample gives about 470,000 distinct CDR3 sequences, 25% of which show up once; about an eighth is in the top ten. The specimen was PBMCs or a T cell subset sorted from them (not recorded which). These TCRs come from an adult woman who had mild COVID-19 (a few samples of this study predate the infection). Cell type and time point are not known. Both conserved end residues are part of each CDR3. A D gene is named only where the DNA matches it firmly. Rows may omit the clone size; those that give it use once, few, many or a size class.

V gene,J gene,clone size,D gene,CDR3 DNA,CDR3 protein
TRBV29-1,TRBJ2-7,few,.,TGCAGCGCCGTGGGCTGGGGTGGAGAGCAGTACTTC,CSAVGWGGEQYF
TRBV6-1,TRBJ2-2,.,.,TGTGCCAGCAAGGAGGGCTTTGAGGGGGAGCTGTTTTTT,CASKEGFEGELFF
TRBV7-7,TRBJ2-3,once,TRBD2,TGTGCCAGCAGCTTAGAGCGGGGGCCCGCAGATACGCAGTATTTT,CASSLERGPADTQYF
TRBV4-3,TRBJ2-3,.,TRBD2,TGCGCCAGCAGCCAAGAGTCGGGGACTAGCGGGAGGTGGGGTTCAGATACGCAGTATTTT,CASSQESGTSGRWGSDTQYF
TRBV30,TRBJ2-1,.,.,TGTGCCTGGAGTGTTTGGGGGGTGCACAATGAGCAGTTCTTC,CAWSVWGVHNEQFF
TRBV6-5,TRBJ2-3,.,.,TGTGCCAGCAGAGGAACCAAGGGACGGAGCACAGATACGCAGTATTTT,CASRGTKGRSTDTQYF
TRBV29-1,TRBJ2-1,.,.,TGCAGCGTTGAATCTGTGAGCTCCTACAATGAGCAGTTCTTC,CSVESVSSYNEQFF
TRBV29-1,TRBJ2-7,few,TRBD1,TGCAGCGGCGGACAGGGGACCTACGAGCAGTACTTC,CSGGQGTYEQYF
TRBV15,TRBJ2-5,.,TRBD2,TGTGCCACCAGCAGACTTCAGACTAGCGGAGTCCAAGAGACCCAGTACTTC,CATSRLQTSGVQETQYF
TRBV20-1,TRBJ1-1,.,.,TGCAGTGCTAGAATAAACACTGAAGCTTTCTTT,CSARINTEAFF
TRBV7-2,TRBJ2-5,few,TRBD2,TGTGCCAGCAGCTCCCGAGGGGGGACTAGTAAAGAGACCCAGTACTTC,CASSSRGGTSKETQYF
TRBV5-5,TRBJ1-5,.,TRBD1,TGTGCCAGCAGCTTGGAAGGACAGGGGGCCCATAGCAATCAGCCCCAGCATTTT,CASSLEGQGAHSNQPQHF
TRBV5-5,TRBJ1-6,few,.,TGTGCCAGCAGCTTGGACTATCAGGATTTCGTCGGTTCACCCCTCCACTTT,CASSLDYQDFVGSPLHF
TRBV7-2,TRBJ2-5,.,.,TGTGCCAGCAGCTTAAACGGAGGGGAGACCCAGTACTTC,CASSLNGGETQYF
TRBV20-1,TRBJ2-7,few,TRBD2,TGCAGTGCTAGGAGGGCGGGAGTTGCTAACGAGCAGTACTTC,CSARRAGVANEQYF
TRBV11-2,TRBJ2-3,.,TRBD2,TGTGCCAGCAGCTTGACTAGCGGGGCAGATACGCAGTATTTT,CASSLTSGADTQYF
TRBV12-3/TRBV12-4,TRBJ1-1,.,TRBD1,TGTGCCAGCAGCTACTGGCTAGGACAGGGGGAAGACACTGAAGCTTTCTTT,CASSYWLGQGEDTEAFF
TRBV12-5,TRBJ2-3,.,.,TGTGCTAGTGGTTTGGTAATGGAGCGGACTCACACAGATACGCAGTATTTT,CASGLVMERTHTDTQYF
TRBV7-9,TRBJ2-3,.,.,TGTGCCAGCAGCTTGTGGAAGGGGAGTAGGGATACGCAGTATTTT,CASSLWKGSRDTQYF
TRBV7-7,TRBJ2-5,.,.,TGTGCTAGCAGCATCACGAGGGGCTCGGAGACCCAGTACTTC,CASSITRGSETQYF
TRBV5-6,TRBJ2-2,few,.,TGTGCCAGCAGCTCACCTGGACAGAACACCGGGGAGCTGTTTTTT,CASSSPGQNTGELFF
TRBV6-5,TRBJ2-1,.,TRBD2,TGTGCCAGCAGTTCTTTTTGGGGGGAGGGAGCTTACAATGAGCAGTTCTTC,CASSSFWGEGAYNEQFF
TRBV5-1,TRBJ2-3,few,TRBD2,TGCGCCAGCAGCTTGGACGGACTAGCGGGGGTCCCAGATACGCAGTATTTT,CASSLDGLAGVPDTQYF
TRBV5-4,TRBJ1-1,.,.,TGTGCCAGCAGCTTGGGACTTTCGAACACTGAAGCTTTCTTT,CASSLGLSNTEAFF
TRBV6-5,TRBJ2-5,few,.,TGTGCCAGCAGCGGGAGTCGGGGAGAGACCCAGTACTTC,CASSGSRGETQYF
TRBV6-4,TRBJ1-2,few,.,TGTGCCAGCAGTGACGCCGATTTCTATGGCTACACCTTC,CASSDADFYGYTF
TRBV12-3/TRBV12-4,TRBJ2-7,few,.,TGTGCCAGCAGTTTGGGCAGGGTGGACGAGCAGTACTTC,CASSLGRVDEQYF
TRBV7-3,TRBJ2-5,few,.,TGTGCCAGCAGCTTATCTAGCGCACAAACGACCCAGTACTTC,CASSLSSAQTTQYF
TRBV20-1,TRBJ1-1,few,.,TGCAGTGCTAGAGTTCAGGGAGCGGAGACTGAAGCTTTCTTT,CSARVQGAETEAFF
TRBV7-9,TRBJ2-3,few,.,TGTGCCAGCAGCTTCGGGGAGGATACGCAGTATTTT,CASSFGEDTQYF
TRBV12-3/TRBV12-4,TRBJ2-5,few,.,TGTGCCAGCAGTTTCAACAGGGAAGAGACCCAGTACTTC,CASSFNREETQYF
TRBV20-1,TRBJ2-7,.,TRBD2,TGCAGTGCTAGAGCGCCGGGACTAACGGAGCACGAGCAGTACTTC,CSARAPGLTEHEQYF
TRBV4-1,TRBJ2-3,.,.,TGCGCCAGCAGCCAGGACCCGGGGGCGCGTGATACGCAGTATTTT,CASSQDPGARDTQYF
TRBV9,TRBJ1-2,.,.,TGTGCCAGCAGCGCAACGACAGGCTACACCTTC,CASSATTGYTF
TRBV11-2,TRBJ1-1,few,.,TGTGCCAGCAGCTTAGAGCCAGGGCGGAGGAACACTGAAGCTTTCTTT,CASSLEPGRRNTEAFF
TRBV5-1,TRBJ2-7,few,.,TGCGCCAGCAGCTTGGGACTGCGCGCCGAGCAGTACTTC,CASSLGLRAEQYF
TRBV12-3/TRBV12-4,TRBJ2-7,.,.,TGTGCCAGCAGTTTTGAGGCCCGAGGATCCTACGAGCAGTACTTC,CASSFEARGSYEQYF
TRBV10-3,TRBJ2-5,.,TRBD1,TGTGCCATCAGTGTCGGGACAGGAGAGACCCAGTACTTC,CAISVGTGETQYF
TRBV20-1,TRBJ2-1,.,.,TGCAGTGCTAGAGCCGAGGAGGGGGCCTACAATGAGCAGTTCTTC,CSARAEEGAYNEQFF
TRBV5-5,TRBJ2-1,.,.,TGTGCCAGCAGCTTTGGTCCTCTTTTTGGGAATGAGCAGTTCTTC,CASSFGPLFGNEQFF
TRBV4-2,TRBJ2-1,.,TRBD2,TGTGCCAGCAGCCGCTTTGGTTCAGTGGGAGGGCCTCACAATGAGCAGTTCTTC,CASSRFGSVGGPHNEQFF
TRBV3-1,TRBJ1-3,.,.,TGTGCCAGCAGCCAAGAGAGGAGGGGAAACACCATATATTTT,CASSQERRGNTIYF
TRBV6-6,TRBJ2-7,.,.,TGTGCCAGCAGGTCCGGGACGGAGGTCTACGAGCAGTACTTC,CASRSGTEVYEQYF
TRBV20-1,TRBJ1-1,.,TRBD1,TGCAGTGCTATGAGACAGGGCACTGAAGCTTTCTTT,CSAMRQGTEAFF
TRBV30,TRBJ2-1,.,TRBD1,TGTGCCTGGATTGGGTCAGGGGGCGTTGGCAATGAGCAGTTCTTC,CAWIGSGGVGNEQFF
TRBV20-1,TRBJ1-1,few,.,TGCAGTGCTAGACCTAGCGGGGGCTCCAGCACTGAAGCTTTCTTT,CSARPSGGSSTEAFF
TRBV24-1,TRBJ1-1,.,.,TGTGCCACCAGGCCGGTGAACACTGAAGCTTTCTTT,CATRPVNTEAFF